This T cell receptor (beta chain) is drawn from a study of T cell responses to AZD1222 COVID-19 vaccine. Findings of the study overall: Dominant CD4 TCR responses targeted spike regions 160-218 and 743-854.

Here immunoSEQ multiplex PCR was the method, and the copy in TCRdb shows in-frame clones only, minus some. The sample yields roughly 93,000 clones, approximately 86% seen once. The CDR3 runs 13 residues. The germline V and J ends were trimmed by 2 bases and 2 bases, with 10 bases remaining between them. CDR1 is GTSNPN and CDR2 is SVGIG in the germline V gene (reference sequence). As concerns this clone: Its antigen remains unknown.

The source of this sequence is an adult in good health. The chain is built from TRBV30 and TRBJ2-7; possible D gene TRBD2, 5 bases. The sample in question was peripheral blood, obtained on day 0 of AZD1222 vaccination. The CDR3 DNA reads TGTGCCTGGAGTCGAATCGGGACCTACGAGCAGTACTTC. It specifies CAWSRIGTYEQYF.